This T cell receptor beta chain was obtained from a study of T cell changes during pregnancy in multiple sclerosis. TCRdb's copy holds only in-frame clones and misses some; the assay was immunoSEQ multiplex PCR. The sample holds 50,000 to 75,000 clones; roughly 93% are singletons and the top ten take about 2.6%. Per the germline V gene, CDR1 is LGHNA and CDR2 is YSLEER. V dropped 1 base and J dropped 2; count of bases not matched to a gene: 11. The length of the CDR3 is 18 residues. The chain employs TRBV4-3 and TRBJ1-2; TRBD1 matches 9 bases. The receptor's source is a female donor with multiple sclerosis, enrolled in a pregnancy study. The sequences come from CD8+ T cells from peripheral blood mononuclear cells, collected in the third trimester of pregnancy. This CDR3 is CASSQGTTGGYGNYGYTF. The DNA for the CDR3 is TGCGCCAGCAGCCAAGGAACGACAGGGGGGTACGGGAACTATGGCTACACCTTC.